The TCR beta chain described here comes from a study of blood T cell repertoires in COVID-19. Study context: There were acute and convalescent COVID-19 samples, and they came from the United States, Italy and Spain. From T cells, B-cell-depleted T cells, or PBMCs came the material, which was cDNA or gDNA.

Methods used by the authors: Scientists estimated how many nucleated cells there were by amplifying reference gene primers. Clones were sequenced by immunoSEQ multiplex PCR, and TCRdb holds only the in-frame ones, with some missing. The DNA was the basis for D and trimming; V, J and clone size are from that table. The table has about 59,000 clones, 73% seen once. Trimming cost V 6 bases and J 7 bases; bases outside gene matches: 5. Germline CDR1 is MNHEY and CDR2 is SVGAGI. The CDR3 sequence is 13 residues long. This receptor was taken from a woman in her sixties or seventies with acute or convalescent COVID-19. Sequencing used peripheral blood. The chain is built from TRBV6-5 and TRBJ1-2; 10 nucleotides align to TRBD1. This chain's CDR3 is CASSLGTGVGYTF. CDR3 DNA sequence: TGTGCCAGCAGCCTAGGGACAGGGGTTGGCTACACCTTC.